This T cell receptor beta chain was found in a study of Ad26.COV2.S vaccination and SARS-CoV-2 variants (TCRdb year 2021). The study in broad terms: Donors in the vaccine arm were drawn from COV1001, a multicentre, randomized, double-blind, placebo-controlled phase I-IIa trial testing Ad26.COV2.S in healthy adults. Dosing of Ad26.COV2.S was intramuscular, at either 5x10^10 or 1x10^11 viral particles, delivered as one shot or as two shots spaced 56 days apart. Sequencing of the TCRbeta repertoire served to evaluate the specificity and breadth of SARS-CoV-2-reactive T cell receptors following Ad26.COV2.S vaccination. The TCR-sequenced set comprised approximately 30 samples: approximately 20 Ad26.COV2.S vaccine recipients, 5 placebo recipients and 8 SARS-CoV-2 convalescent individuals. Trial participants were randomized into five groups of five, in which low-dose or high-dose Ad26.COV2.S was given once or twice, or placebo was given on both occasions. Blinding of investigators to trial group allocation was maintained during experiments and outcome assessment.

The immunoSEQ Assay was the method used to sequence TCRbeta CDR3 regions. After extraction, genomic DNA underwent amplification by bias-controlled multiplex PCR, followed by high-throughput sequencing. The authors processed their data as follows. Collapsing and filtering of sequences were performed to quantify the absolute abundance of each unique TCRbeta CDR3 region. Usable DNA was measured by amplifying reference genes present in all nucleated cells, and TCRbeta template counts were normalized to that usable DNA to estimate T cell fraction. Repertoire TCRs were annotated as SARS-CoV-2-specific when V gene, CDR3 amino acid sequence and J gene were exactly matched to a known reactive TCR set. The reference SARS-CoV-2 TCR set was obtained from MIRA and was filtered for enrichment in COVID-19-positive ImmuneCODE repertoires, whereby public or cross-reactive TCRs were removed. Based on the MIRA antigens, annotated TCRs were further analysed at the level of specific ORF or position within ORF. Depth was the summed frequency of annotated unique rearrangements, while breadth was defined as annotated unique rearrangements over total unique productive rearrangements. TCR breadth was compared between groups using two-sided Wilcoxon rank-sum tests. TCRdb holds this immuneACCESS table with in-frame rearrangements only. Some clones are missing; in checked studies, unresolved V genes explain under half, and the rest has no known cause. D and trimming come from the DNA, and the V and J calls and clone size come from that table. Present in this sample are 400,000 or so clones, more than 85% of which were seen just once. The ten largest clones represent 3% to 3.5% of the sample.

Of note for this clone: Its antigen is not yet known. The input lacks base qualities; no much larger clone sits a single base away.

Study-level results and caveats: Substantial breadth of spike-specific CD8+ and CD4+ T cell responses was reported after vaccination. Spike-specific TCR breadth was higher in Ad26.COV2.S recipients than in placebo recipients (P = 0.0014). Vaccine and placebo recipients had comparable non-spike TCR breadth, which fits with the vaccine containing only spike. The study was not powered for comparison of responses between vaccine doses or regimens. The authors noted that total T cell responses may have been underestimated by the TCR breadth and depth analyses.

Via the germline V gene, CDR1 is SNHLY and CDR2 FYNNEI. Including the terminal cysteine and phenylalanine, the CDR3 comprises 12 residues. Only the CDR3 DNA is retained, 36 bases long and in frame from the first base. A distance of 5 bases separates the germline ends of V and J, which lose 4 bases and 4 bases respectively. The treatment or condition label here, explained by the study, means: 15 to 20 received Ad26.COV2.S at low or high dose, single or two shots; 5 received placebo; per-sample allocation not given. Repertoires of vaccine and placebo recipients were sequenced from samples taken on day 63 after the first injection. Between 29 July and 7 August 2020, Cohort 1b enrolled around 24 adults aged 18-55 years at one site in Boston, USA. Ad26.COV2.S was a replication-incompetent adenovirus type 26 vector that expressed a prefusion-stabilized SARS-CoV-2 spike protein derived from the original Wuhan strain.

The sequence is built from TRBV2 and TRBJ1-5; there is no confident call for the D gene. This sequence was found in a person between 18 and 59 years old who received the Ad26.COV2.S COVID-19 vaccine or a placebo. The specimen comprised peripheral blood, sampled in a trial of Ad26.COV2.S vaccine versus placebo. The bases are TGTGCCAGCAGTGGGGCAAATCAGCCCCAGCATTTT. The translation is CASSGANQPQHF.